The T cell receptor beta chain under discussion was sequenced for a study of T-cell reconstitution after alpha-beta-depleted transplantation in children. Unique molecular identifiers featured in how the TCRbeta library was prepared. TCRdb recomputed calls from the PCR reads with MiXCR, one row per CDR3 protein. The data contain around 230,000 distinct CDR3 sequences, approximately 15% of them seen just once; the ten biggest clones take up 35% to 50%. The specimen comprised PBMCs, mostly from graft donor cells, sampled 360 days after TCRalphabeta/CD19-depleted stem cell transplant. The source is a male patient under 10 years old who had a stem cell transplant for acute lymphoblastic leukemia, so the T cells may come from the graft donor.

In DNA, the CDR3 is TGTGCCAGCAGCGTAGCCGGGGACAGGGGAGCAGATACGCAGTATTTT. This translates into CASSVAGDRGADTQYF. The V and J genes are TRBV9 and TRBJ2-3; 10 bases fit TRBD1. The trim removed 0 bases at V and 4 bases at J, leaving 5 bases unmatched. The CDR3 consists of 16 residues. Germline values: CDR1 SGDLS, CDR2 YYNGEE.